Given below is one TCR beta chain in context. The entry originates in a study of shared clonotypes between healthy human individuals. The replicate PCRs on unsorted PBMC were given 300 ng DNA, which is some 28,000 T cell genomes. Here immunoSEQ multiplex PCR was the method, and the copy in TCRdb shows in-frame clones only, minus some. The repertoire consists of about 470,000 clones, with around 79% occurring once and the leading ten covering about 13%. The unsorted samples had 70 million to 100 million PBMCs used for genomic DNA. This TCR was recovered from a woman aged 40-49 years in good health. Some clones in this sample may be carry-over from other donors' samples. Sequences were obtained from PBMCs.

The CDR3, as DNA: TGTGCCAGCTCACCCGGGGGTTTGCTGGCCAAAAACATTCAGTACTTC. Its translation: CASSPGGLLAKNIQYF. V gene TRBV18 combines with J gene TRBJ2-4; weak D call: TRBD2 (6 bases). V lost 3 bases and J lost 1, with 13 bases in between. CDR3 length equals 16 residues. CDR1 and CDR2 from the germline V gene are KGHSH and LQKENI. The variable domain in full, completed from reference TRBV18 and TRBJ2-4, reads NAGVMQNPRHLVRRRGQEARLRCSPMKGHSHVYWYRQLPEEGLKFMVYLQKENIIDESGMPKERFSAEFPKEGPSILRIQQVVRGDSAAYFCASSPGGLLAKNIQYFGAGTRLSVL.